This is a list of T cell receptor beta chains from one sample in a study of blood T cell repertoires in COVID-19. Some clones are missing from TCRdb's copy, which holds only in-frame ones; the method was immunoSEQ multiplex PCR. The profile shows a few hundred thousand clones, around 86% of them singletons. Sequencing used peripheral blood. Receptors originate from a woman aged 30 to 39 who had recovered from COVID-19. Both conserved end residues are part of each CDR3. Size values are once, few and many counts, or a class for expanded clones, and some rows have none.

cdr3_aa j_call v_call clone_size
CASSQAWTEGYTF TRBJ1-2 TRBV4-1 NA
CASSLEGSGANVLTF TRBJ2-6 TRBV5-1 NA
CASNPGLAGVEQYF TRBJ2-7 TRBV5-1 NA
CASSFRDSNEKLFF TRBJ1-4 TRBV5-1 NA
CASSAETDTQYF TRBJ2-3 TRBV2 NA
CASTRQTDTQYF TRBJ2-3 TRBV2 NA
CASSPTAYEQYF TRBJ2-7 TRBV6-2/TRBV6-3 NA
CASSYGMTSGGVEEQYF TRBJ2-7 TRBV5-5 NA
CASSLQTNTEAFF TRBJ1-1 TRBV11-1 NA
CASRLLQGDYQPQHF TRBJ1-5 TRBV19 NA
CATSRDARGTQPQHF TRBJ1-5 TRBV15 once
CASSLFNQEQYF TRBJ2-7 TRBV5-4 NA
CASSLDWAGGVNEQFF TRBJ2-1 TRBV7-7 NA
CASRHPGQENTEAFF TRBJ1-1 TRBV2 once
CASSLGGNTEAFF TRBJ1-1 TRBV5-4 NA
CASTTALREQYF TRBJ2-7 TRBV25-1 NA
CASNLGKGPGSITDTQYF TRBJ2-3 TRBV5-1 few
CASSLEFRGTEAFF TRBJ1-1 TRBV5-5 NA
CASSLGTSGRTDTQYF TRBJ2-3 TRBV7-9 NA
CASSQGLAGVGLSFNEQFF TRBJ2-1 TRBV4-3 NA
CASSPFPNRVVSTGELFF TRBJ2-2 TRBV9 NA
CASNPSQQGVWNTIYF TRBJ1-3 TRBV28 NA
CASSSETGYNEQFF TRBJ2-1 TRBV6-5 NA
CASSAKMLHSNQPQHF TRBJ1-5 TRBV2 NA
CASSLIAGGPNEQFF TRBJ2-1 TRBV7-3 NA
CASSGILQNEQFF TRBJ2-1 TRBV5-4 once
CASSPQRQAGGSSTF TRBJ1-2 TRBV7-9 NA
CASRDVDRGPAYTQYF TRBJ2-3 TRBV5-5 NA
CASSLTTLEQYF TRBJ2-7 TRBV5-6 NA
CASSPRSGGVEGGELFF TRBJ2-2 TRBV9 NA
CASDTGVTGNTIYF TRBJ1-3 TRBV2 NA
CASSQRSNEQFF TRBJ2-1 TRBV7-9 NA
CASSYRGIYNTEAFF TRBJ1-1 TRBV6-2/TRBV6-3 few
CATIRTSGLTDTQYF TRBJ2-3 TRBV10-3 NA
CASKTKTSGSSHEQFF TRBJ2-1 TRBV27 few
CASSLDGVGYNEQYF TRBJ2-7 TRBV11-2 NA
CASIGSRDTQYF TRBJ2-3 TRBV25-1 NA